This T cell receptor (beta chain) was documented in a study of Tregs in tolerant kidney transplant recipients (dated by TCRdb to the late 2010s). For context, the study as a whole: The transplants used related donors along with nonmyeloablative bone marrow transplantation, and in the human trials mixed chimerism was transient. TCRbeta sequencing was used in the study to identify donor-specific regulatory T cells before combined kidney and bone marrow transplantation, and the identified cells were then tracked after transplant.

For TCRbeta CDR3 sequencing, genomic DNA was extracted from sorted cells using the QIAGEN DNeasy Blood and Tissue Kit. High-throughput TCRbeta CDR3 sequencing was carried out commercially through immunoSEQ, with PCR amplification with bias correction and internal controls included. As for the original processing: Unique productive TCRbeta sequences were defined by CDR3 nucleotide sequence where primers matched, otherwise by CDR3 amino acid sequence with Vbeta and Jbeta genes. To correct for sorting error, sequences found in more than one sorted population at a frequency ratio of 2:1 or less were discarded, and the remaining shared sequences were assigned to the population with the higher frequency. A sequence was defined as donor-reactive if the sequence was expanded at least 5-fold in CFSE-low cells compared with unstimulated cells and had a frequency of at least 0.01% in CFSE-low cells. Repertoire divergence was quantified by Jensen-Shannon divergence calculated from the top 100 TCRbeta sequences ranked by frequency. For samples with multiple sequencing runs, sorting error was corrected separately for each run before the runs were pooled. Imported from immuneACCESS, the table was reduced by TCRdb to in-frame sequences with V and J called. These copies leave out some clones; in studies compared against another copy, an unresolved V gene accounts for under half, and the cause of the remainder is not known. D and trimming were read from the DNA, whereas the V and J calls and clone size are those reported in that table. The table for this sample lists approximately 67,000 clones; just under 95% of them were counted only once. About a tenth of the sample rests with the top ten.

Turning to this clone: This clone's antigen is unknown. No much larger clone is present one base from it, and per-base qualities are unavailable.

The time point label on this specimen signifies: blood sample drawn before combined kidney and bone marrow transplant. Unstimulated Tregs (CD4+CD25+CD127-), CD4+ non-Tregs (CD4+CD25-), CD4 and CD8 cells were FACS-sorted from thawed PBMCs. Several combined kidney and bone marrow transplant recipients from the ITN036ST trial were included as patients, and samples were available only from these trial subjects. Healthy control blood was processed to PBMCs by Ficoll density gradient and cryopreserved, and patient PBMCs were collected before and after transplant. On the study overall, not on this receptor specifically: For some patients the PCR primers changed over time, which made it impossible to compare the samples from those patients at the nucleotide level. Although technical replication error seemed to be minimal, the question of biological reproducibility was not addressed directly. The study was constrained by small patient numbers, and validation of the findings is required in larger populations and under other immunosuppression protocols. Expanding Tregs with activated donor B cells appeared to identify the most biologically relevant and donor-specific TCRbeta repertoire. Donor-specific Treg expansion exceeded global Treg expansion in tolerant patients, suggesting antigen-driven rather than nonspecific expansion.

The V end loses 6 bases and the J end loses 4 bases, and a stretch of 16 bases separates them. The CDR3 sequence holds 14 residues, the cysteine and phenylalanine included. Just CDR3 DNA is preserved here, 42 bases in frame from base 1. CDR1 SGDLS and CDR2 YYNGEE were looked up in the germline V gene. The sample consisted of CD8+ T cells from blood, taken before the transplant. The sequence links TRBV9 to TRBJ1-2; possibly the D gene is TRBD1, per 6 matching bases. The origin of this receptor is a human donor who received a combined kidney and bone marrow transplant. The DNA reads as follows: TGTGCCAGCACTGAAGGAGGACAGACCTATGGCTACACCTTC. This codes for CASTEGGQTYGYTF.